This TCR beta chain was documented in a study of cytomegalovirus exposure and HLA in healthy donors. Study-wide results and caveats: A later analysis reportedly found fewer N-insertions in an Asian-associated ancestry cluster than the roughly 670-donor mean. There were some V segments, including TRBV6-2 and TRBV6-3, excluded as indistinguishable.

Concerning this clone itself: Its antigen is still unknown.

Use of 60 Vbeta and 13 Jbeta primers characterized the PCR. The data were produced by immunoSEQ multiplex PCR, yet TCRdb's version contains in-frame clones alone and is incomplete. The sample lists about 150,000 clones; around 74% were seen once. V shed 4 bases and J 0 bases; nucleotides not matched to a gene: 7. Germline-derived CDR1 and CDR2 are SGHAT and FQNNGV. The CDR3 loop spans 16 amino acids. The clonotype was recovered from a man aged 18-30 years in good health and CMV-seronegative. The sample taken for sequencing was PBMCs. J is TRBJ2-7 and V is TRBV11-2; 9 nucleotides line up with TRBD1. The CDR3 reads CASSSSRTGVSYEQYF. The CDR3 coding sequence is TGTGCCAGCAGCTCGTCCCGGACAGGGGTCTCCTACGAGCAGTACTTC.